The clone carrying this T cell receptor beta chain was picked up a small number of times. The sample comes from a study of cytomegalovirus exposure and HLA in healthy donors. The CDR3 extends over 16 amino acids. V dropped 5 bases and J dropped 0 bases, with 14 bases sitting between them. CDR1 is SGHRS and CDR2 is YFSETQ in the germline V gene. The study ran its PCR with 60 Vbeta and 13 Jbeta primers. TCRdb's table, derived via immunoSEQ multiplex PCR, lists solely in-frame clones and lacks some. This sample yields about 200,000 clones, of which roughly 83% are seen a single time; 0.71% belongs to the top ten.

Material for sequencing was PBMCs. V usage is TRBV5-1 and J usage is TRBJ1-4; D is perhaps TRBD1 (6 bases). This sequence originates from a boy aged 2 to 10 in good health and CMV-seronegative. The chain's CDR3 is CASSLQGSTTNEKLFF. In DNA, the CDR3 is TGCGCCAGCAGTTTACAGGGATCTACAACTAATGAAAAACTGTTTTTT.